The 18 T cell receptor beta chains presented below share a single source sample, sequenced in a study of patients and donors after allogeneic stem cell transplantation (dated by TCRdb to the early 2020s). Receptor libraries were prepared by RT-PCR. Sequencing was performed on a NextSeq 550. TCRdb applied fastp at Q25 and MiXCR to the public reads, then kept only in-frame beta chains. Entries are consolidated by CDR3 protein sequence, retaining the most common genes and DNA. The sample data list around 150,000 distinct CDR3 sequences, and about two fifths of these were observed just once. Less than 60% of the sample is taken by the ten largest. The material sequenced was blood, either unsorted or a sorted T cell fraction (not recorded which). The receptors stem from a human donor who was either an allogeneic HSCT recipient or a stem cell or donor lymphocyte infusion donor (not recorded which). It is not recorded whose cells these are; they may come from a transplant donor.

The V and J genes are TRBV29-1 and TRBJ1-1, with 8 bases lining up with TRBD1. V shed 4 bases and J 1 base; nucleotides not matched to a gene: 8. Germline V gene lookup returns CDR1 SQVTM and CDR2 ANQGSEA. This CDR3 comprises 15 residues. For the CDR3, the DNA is TGCAGCGTTGCCGAGACAGGGGCAGGGAACACTGAAGCTTTCTTT. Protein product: CSVAETGAGNTEAFF.

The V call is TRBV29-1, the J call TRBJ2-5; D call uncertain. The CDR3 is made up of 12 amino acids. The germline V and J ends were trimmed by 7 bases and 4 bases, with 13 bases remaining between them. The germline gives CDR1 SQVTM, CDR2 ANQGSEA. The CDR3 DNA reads TGCAGCGCTGGCCGGGCCGGAGAGACCCAGTACTTC. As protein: CSAGRAGETQYF.

Written as DNA, the CDR3 is TGCAGCTCGGAGGTAGTTTACAATGAGCAGTTCTTC. Its translation: CSSEVVYNEQFF. This sequence joins TRBV29-1 and TRBJ2-1; weak D call: TRBD2 (5 bases). Trimming removed 8 bases from V and 4 bases from J, with 12 bases in between. Per germline, CDR1 SQVTM and CDR2 ANQGSEA. The CDR3 covers 12 residues.

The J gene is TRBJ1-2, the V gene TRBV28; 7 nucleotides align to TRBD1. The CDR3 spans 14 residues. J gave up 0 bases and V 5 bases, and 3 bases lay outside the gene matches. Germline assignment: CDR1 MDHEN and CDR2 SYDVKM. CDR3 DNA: TGTGCCAGCAGTACCGGGACAGCTAACTATGGCTACACCTTC. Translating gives CASSTGTANYGYTF.

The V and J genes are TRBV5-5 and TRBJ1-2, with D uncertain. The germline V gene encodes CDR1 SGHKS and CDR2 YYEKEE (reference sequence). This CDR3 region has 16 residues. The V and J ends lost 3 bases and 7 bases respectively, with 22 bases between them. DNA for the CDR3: TGTGCCAGCAGCTCGTTGGGTCATAAAAATTCCCGTGGCTACACCTTC. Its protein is CASSSLGHKNSRGYTF.

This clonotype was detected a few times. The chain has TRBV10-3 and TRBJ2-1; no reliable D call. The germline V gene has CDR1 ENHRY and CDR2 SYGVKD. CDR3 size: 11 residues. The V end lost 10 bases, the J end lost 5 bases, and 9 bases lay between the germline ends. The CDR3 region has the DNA TGTGCCACCCTCCGGGACAATGAGCAGTTCTTC. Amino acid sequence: CATLRDNEQFF.

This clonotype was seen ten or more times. CDR3 DNA sequence: TGTGCCATCAGTGTCTCAGGGGAACATGGCTACACCTTC. Protein sequence: CAISVSGEHGYTF. This chain uses TRBV10-3 with TRBJ1-2, with a weak D call TRBD1 (6 bases). Germline V CDR1 and CDR2: ENHRY, SYGVKD. Trimming stripped 4 bases from V and 6 bases from J, with 12 bases between. CDR3 length: 13 residues.

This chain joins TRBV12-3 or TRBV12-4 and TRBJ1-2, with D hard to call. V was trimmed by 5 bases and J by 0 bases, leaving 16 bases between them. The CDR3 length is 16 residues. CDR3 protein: CASSTIDGIANYGYTF. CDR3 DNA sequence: TGTGCCAGCAGTACGATAGACGGCATAGCTAACTATGGCTACACCTTC.

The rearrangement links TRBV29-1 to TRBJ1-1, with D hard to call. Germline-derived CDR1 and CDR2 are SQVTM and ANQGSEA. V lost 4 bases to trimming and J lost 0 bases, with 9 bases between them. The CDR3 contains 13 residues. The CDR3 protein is CSVASGMNTEAFF. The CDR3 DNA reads TGCAGCGTTGCTTCGGGTATGAACACTGAAGCTTTCTTT.

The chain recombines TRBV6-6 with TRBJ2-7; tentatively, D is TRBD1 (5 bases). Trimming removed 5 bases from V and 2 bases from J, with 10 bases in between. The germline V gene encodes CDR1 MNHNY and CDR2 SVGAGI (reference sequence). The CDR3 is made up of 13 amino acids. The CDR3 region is CASSTDRTYEQYF. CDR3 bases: TGTGCCAGCAGTACCGACAGAACCTACGAGCAGTACTTC.

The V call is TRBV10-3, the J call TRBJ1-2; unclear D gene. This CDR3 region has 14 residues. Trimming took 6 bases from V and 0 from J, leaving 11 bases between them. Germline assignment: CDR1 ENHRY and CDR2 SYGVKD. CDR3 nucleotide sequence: TGTGCCATCAGCTTCGACGCCGCTAACTATGGCTACACCTTC. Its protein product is CAISFDAANYGYTF.

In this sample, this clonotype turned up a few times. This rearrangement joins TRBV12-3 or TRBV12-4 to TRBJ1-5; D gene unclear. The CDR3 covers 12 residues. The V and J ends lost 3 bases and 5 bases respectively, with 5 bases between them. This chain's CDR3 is CASSFLDQPQHF. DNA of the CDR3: TGTGCCAGCAGTTTTCTGGATCAGCCCCAGCATTTT.

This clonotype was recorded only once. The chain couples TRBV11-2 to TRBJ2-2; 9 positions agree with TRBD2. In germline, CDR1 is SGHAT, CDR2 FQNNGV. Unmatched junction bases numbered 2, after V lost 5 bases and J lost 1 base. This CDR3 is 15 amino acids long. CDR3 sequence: CASSGLARNTGELFF. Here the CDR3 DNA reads TGTGCCAGCAGCGGACTAGCGAGGAACACCGGGGAGCTGTTTTTT.

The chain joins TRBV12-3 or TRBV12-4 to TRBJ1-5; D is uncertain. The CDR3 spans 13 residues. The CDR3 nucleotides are TGTGGCACTAGAGGCGGAGGCAATCAGCCCCAGCATTTT. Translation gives CGTRGGGNQPQHF.

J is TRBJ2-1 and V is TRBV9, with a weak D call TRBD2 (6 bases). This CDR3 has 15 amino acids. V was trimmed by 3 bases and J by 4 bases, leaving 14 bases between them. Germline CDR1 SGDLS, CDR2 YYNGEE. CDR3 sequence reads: CASSEAGLTYNEQFF. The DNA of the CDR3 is TGTGCCAGCAGCGAGGCGGGGTTAACATACAATGAGCAGTTCTTC.

The CDR3 loop is CASSAAPGYGYTF. The CDR3 DNA is TGTGCCAGCAGTGCGGCCCCGGGGTATGGCTACACCTTC. The chain uses TRBV25-1 and TRBJ1-2; the D is unclear. The CDR3 spans 13 residues. Deletions cut 4 bases from V and 5 bases from J, with 11 bases between. Germline CDR1 MGHDK, CDR2 SYGVNS.

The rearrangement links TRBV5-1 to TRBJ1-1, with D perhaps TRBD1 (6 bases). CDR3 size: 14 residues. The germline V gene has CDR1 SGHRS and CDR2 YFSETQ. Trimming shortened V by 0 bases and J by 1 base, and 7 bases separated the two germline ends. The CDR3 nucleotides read TGCGCCAGCAGCTTGGGACAGGAGAACACTGAAGCTTTCTTT. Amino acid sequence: CASSLGQENTEAFF.

The CDR3 loop reads CASSPTDVNGGNEQFF. The CDR3 region has the DNA TGCGCCAGCAGCCCTACGGACGTCAATGGGGGCAATGAGCAGTTCTTC. The rearrangement uses TRBV5-1 and TRBJ2-1; D assignment may be TRBD1 or TRBD2 (5 bases each). V lost 4 bases and J 6 bases, leaving 20 bases between the germline ends. CDR3 length equals 16 residues. Germline CDR1 is SGHRS and CDR2 is YFSETQ.